The clone carrying this TCR beta chain has ten or more counts. Its specificity is not known. Samples came from axillary lymph nodes draining the breast cancer. The data derive from a study of breast tumors, draining lymph nodes, adjacent tissues. Whole-study findings and limits: Tumor TCR diversity was below lymph nodes but above nontumor tissue. Most tumor T cells seemingly derive from lymph node, then expand in tumor.

TCRdb ran MiXCR on the multiplex PCR reads and lists one entry per CDR3 protein. The sample records roughly 100,000 distinct CDR3 sequences, more than 30% being singletons. The CDR3 contains 14 residues. Germline CDR1 reads MGHRA; CDR2 reads YSYEKL. The germline V and J ends were trimmed by 1 base and 0 bases, with 4 bases remaining between them. The specimen sequenced was axillary lymph node tissue. This chain uses TRBV4-1 with TRBJ1-5; D is uncertain. The source of this sequence is a female donor with breast cancer. Some clones in this sample may be carry-over from other donors' samples. CDR3 DNA sequence: TGCGCCAGCAGCCAAGTTGATAGCAATCAGCCCCAGCATTTT. Residues: CASSQVDSNQPQHF.